This T cell receptor beta chain was identified during a study of blood T cells in healthy people across ages. Overall study context: Template switching picked up about one barcoded beta molecule for each two T cells. Study-level points and caveats: Researchers said unsorted PBMCs prevented a conclusive naive versus antigen-experienced comparison.

Germline CDR1 LGHNA, CDR2 YNFKEQ. V lost 4 bases and J 7 bases, leaving 17 bases between the germline ends. The CDR3 loop spans 14 amino acids. This clonotype was picked up many times. Its target is unknown. A sample-barcoded 5' primer and a J-beta primer mix were used in a second PCR of roughly 7 to 11 cycles. A single record per CDR3 protein comes from TCRdb applying MiXCR to the 5' RACE reads. The table has about 670,000 distinct CDR3 sequences, roughly 43% seen once. The total RNA that was extracted per sample amounted to at least 5 micrograms. This TCR derives from an elderly man in good health. This chain connects TRBV4-2 to TRBJ2-7; TRBD2 might be the D (5 bases). The specimen sequenced was blood. The chain's CDR3 is CASSREQLETEQYF. In DNA form, the CDR3 reads TGTGCCAGCAGCCGAGAACAACTAGAGACTGAGCAGTACTTC.